These 14 T cell receptor beta chains share one sample of origin, sequenced in a study of blood T cell repertoires in COVID-19. This table comes from immunoSEQ multiplex PCR, and its TCRdb copy is limited to in-frame clones, with some not included. The sample holds around 300,000 clones; roughly 92% are singletons and the top ten take around 2.2%. The sample was peripheral blood. The receptors were sampled from a woman in her twenties or thirties with COVID-19, enrolled during active disease.

This clone came up once. The J gene is TRBJ2-5, the V gene TRBV9; TRBD2 matches at 14 bases. There are 16 residues in the CDR3. Trimming cost V 3 bases and J 4 bases; bases outside gene matches: 5. Germline values: CDR1 SGDLS, CDR2 YYNGEE. The CDR3 DNA follows: TGTGCCAGCAGCGGGGGACTAGCGGGAGTGGGAGAGACCCAGTACTTC. Translation gives CASSGGLAGVGETQYF.

The chain links TRBV5-3 to TRBJ1-6; possibly TRBD1 for D (5 bases). TRBV5-3 is marked as an open reading frame, function uncertain. V was clipped by 3 bases and J by 0 bases, with 10 bases between them. The CDR3 loop spans 16 amino acids. The CDR3 DNA sequence: TGTGCCAGAAGCTCACAGGAGAGCTCCTATAATTCACCCCTCCACTTT. Translation: CARSSQESSYNSPLHF.

As regards this clone: One junction end does not reproduce the germline sequence, and a read error may be involved. J is TRBJ1-1 and V is TRBV6-1, with unresolved D. This CDR3 has 13 amino acids. CDR1 MNHNS and CDR2 SASEGT come from the germline V gene. This CDR3 reads CASSEVSTTDAFF. The DNA for the CDR3 is TGTGCCAGCAGTGAAGTGAGTACGACTGACGCTTTCTTT.

The chain recombines TRBV7-9 with TRBJ1-6; 9 bases fit TRBD1. The V gene's germline CDR1 is SEHNR and CDR2 FQNEAQ (reference sequence). Germline trimming cut 4 bases from V and 6 bases from J; bases unmatched to any gene: 10. This CDR3 spans 17 amino acids. The CDR3: CASSYTYRGQGNSPLHF. The CDR3, as DNA: TGTGCCAGCAGCTACACGTACCGGGGACAGGGTAATTCACCCCTCCACTTT.

V and J are TRBV19 and TRBJ2-1; TRBD2 agrees at 11 bases. The CDR3 is 15 residues long. The J segment lost 9 bases and the V segment lost 7 bases, leaving 11 bases of the junction unmatched. Germline CDR1 reads LNHDA; CDR2 reads SQIVND (reference sequence). This CDR3 reads CASITSGSVGGEQFF. The CDR3 DNA follows: TGTGCCAGTATAACTAGCGGGAGTGTAGGTGGTGAGCAGTTCTTC.

V is TRBV2 and J is TRBJ1-2, with 8 positions matching TRBD1. The V segment lost 4 bases and the J segment 5 bases; nucleotides outside the gene matches: 6. This CDR3 region has 14 residues. CDR1 is SNHLY, CDR2 FYNNEI, per germline. The CDR3 sequence is CASSGGQASYGYTF. CDR3 sequence (DNA): TGTGCCAGCAGTGGGGGACAGGCCTCTTATGGCTACACCTTC.

The rearrangement uses TRBV3-1 (or the pseudogene TRBV3-2) and TRBJ1-5, with D hard to call. Germline V gene data show CDR1 as LGHDT and CDR2 as YNNKEL (reference sequence). V was clipped by 0 bases and J by 4 bases, with 10 bases between them. The CDR3 is 15 residues long. The CDR3 sequence: CASSQDVGLNQPQHF. Written as DNA, the CDR3 is TGTGCCAGCAGCCAAGACGTTGGTCTAAATCAGCCCCAGCATTTT.

The chain uses TRBV5-1 and TRBJ2-1; D remains ambiguous. Germline CDR1 SGHRS, CDR2 YFSETQ. The V end was cut by 2 bases, the J end by 0 bases, with 6 bases between. The CDR3 loop spans 14 amino acids. CDR3 amino acids: CASSFPSSYNEQFF. The CDR3 DNA follows: TGCGCCAGCAGCTTCCCCAGCTCCTACAATGAGCAGTTCTTC.

As concerns this clone: The sample carries other DNA sequences with the same CDR3. The genes are TRBV19 and TRBJ2-7, with 9 bases matching TRBD1. CDR3 length: 14 amino acids. Germline lookup yields CDR1 LNHDA and CDR2 SQIVND (reference sequence). With 3 bases clipped from V and 2 bases from J, the junction kept 2 bases outside the gene matches. This CDR3 reads CASSIGQGTYEQYF. The CDR3 bases are TGTGCCAGTAGTATCGGACAGGGGACCTACGAGCAGTACTTC.

The chain carries TRBV6-5 and TRBJ2-1; 8 nucleotides align to TRBD1. Unmatched junction bases numbered 5, after V lost 6 bases and J lost 4 bases. CDR1 and CDR2 from the germline V gene are MNHEY and SVGAGI. This CDR3 contains 14 residues. Written as DNA, the CDR3 is TGTGCCAGCAGATCCGACAGGGGATACAATGAGCAGTTCTTC. Protein sequence: CASRSDRGYNEQFF.

The CDR3 sequence: CASSSVRGDTQYF. The CDR3 DNA reads as TGTGCCAGTTCTTCTGTACGGGGAGATACGCAGTATTTT. The V call is TRBV19, the J call TRBJ2-3; TRBD2 is a possible D gene (5 bases). V gave up 8 bases and J gave up 5 bases, with 14 bases separating them. The CDR3 length is 13 residues. Germline-derived CDR1 and CDR2 are LNHDA and SQIVND (reference sequence).

V usage is TRBV19 and J usage is TRBJ1-2, with D possibly matching TRBD1 (5 bases). Trimming took off 1 base at V and 4 bases at J, with 19 bases between the two ends. In germline, CDR1 is LNHDA, CDR2 SQIVND (reference sequence). The CDR3 sequence is 17 residues long. The CDR3, as DNA: TGTGCCAGTAGTATAGCGGGTTCTCAGGGAGGAGGCTATGGCTACACCTTC. This encodes CASSIAGSQGGGYGYTF. Together with reference TRBV19 and TRBJ1-2, the CDR3 gives the full variable domain: DGGITQSPKYLFRKEGQNVTLSCEQNLNHDAMYWYRQDPGQGLRLIYYSQIVNDFQKGDIAEGYSVSREKKESFPLTVTSAQKNPTAFYLCASSIAGSQGGGYGYTFGSGTRLTVV.

The V call is TRBV21-1, the J call TRBJ2-7; TRBD2, as called in the table, went unchecked against the DNA. TRBV21-1 is a known pseudogene. This CDR3 spans 15 amino acids. As DNA, the CDR3 is TGTGCCAGCAGCGCGGAAGGGCTAGCGGCCTACGAGCAGTACTTC. Protein product: CASSAEGLAAYEQYF.

The V call is TRBV3-1 (or the pseudogene TRBV3-2), the J call TRBJ2-7; 8 nucleotides match TRBD1. The CDR3 runs 16 residues. With V trimmed by 0 bases and J by 1 base, 5 bases remained unmatched. Germline V lookup: CDR1 LGHDT, CDR2 YNNKEL (reference sequence). CDR3 protein: CASSQEGTGPSYEQYF. In DNA form, the CDR3 reads TGTGCCAGCAGCCAAGAGGGGACAGGACCATCCTACGAGCAGTACTTC.